Below, 23 T cell receptor beta chains from the same sample are listed, as sequenced in a study of blood T cells in healthy people across ages. Alongside a J-beta primer mix, a sample-barcoded 5' primer served in a second PCR lasting 7 to 11 cycles. TCRdb redid the calling of the 5' RACE reads with MiXCR, one entry per CDR3 protein. This table has around 870,000 distinct CDR3 sequences, more than 25% appearing once. Sequencing was performed on blood. The receptors derive from a woman at least 80 years old in good health.

V and J are TRBV7-2 and TRBJ1-1, with a weak D call TRBD1 (5 bases). Between the trimmed V and J ends, which lost 1 base and 5 bases, there was a span of 23 bases. The CDR3 length is 18 residues. Germline CDR1 is SGHTA and CDR2 is FQGNSA. In nucleotides, the CDR3 is TGTGCCAGCAGCTTAGACCAGGCGATGGGGGGAGGTTTGACTGAAGCTTTCTTT. Residues: CASSLDQAMGGGLTEAFF.

Ten or more counts support this clonotype. V gene TRBV27 combines with J gene TRBJ1-6; D remains unclear. This CDR3 region has 11 residues. Trimming shortened V by 5 bases and J by 13 bases, and 9 bases separated the two germline ends. The germline V gene has CDR1 MNHEY and CDR2 SMNVEV (reference sequence). CDR3 DNA: TGTGCCAGCAGTCCCTGTACGCCCCTCCACTTT. Translating it yields CASSPCTPLHF.

The rearrangement joins TRBV12-5 to TRBJ2-3; tentatively, D is TRBD2 (6 bases). Germline assignment: CDR1 LGHNT and CDR2 FRNRAP. V was trimmed by 3 bases and J by 3 bases, leaving 7 bases between them. This CDR3 has 13 amino acids. The CDR3 coding sequence is TGTGCTAGTGGTTTTGGGGGGACAGATACGCAGTATTTT. Translation gives CASGFGGTDTQYF.

The V and J genes are TRBV9 and TRBJ1-1; D is unresolved. The CDR3 consists of 12 residues. Trimming stripped 0 bases from V and 9 bases from J, with 9 bases between. CDR1 SGDLS and CDR2 YYNGEE come from the germline V gene. The chain's CDR3 is CASSVVQGQAFF. The DNA for the CDR3 is TGTGCCAGCAGCGTAGTTCAAGGGCAAGCTTTCTTT.

This clonotype occurred many times. V and J are TRBV5-8 and TRBJ2-7; D is uncertain. The CDR3 consists of 16 residues. Germline V lookup: CDR1 SGHTS, CDR2 YDEGEE. V was pared by 5 bases and J by 1 base, with 19 bases between. The CDR3 loop reads CASSSGRFMGSYEQYF. The CDR3 nucleotides are TGTGCCAGCAGTTCTGGCCGTTTTATGGGGTCCTACGAGCAGTACTTC.

This clonotype was recorded many times. The chain recombines TRBV7-2 with TRBJ1-2; 7 nucleotides align to TRBD1. After removal of 6 bases from V and 3 bases from J, the junction contained 10 bases not matched to a gene. CDR1 is SGHTA and CDR2 is FQGNSA in the germline V gene. This CDR3 spans 15 amino acids. The CDR3 region has the DNA TGTGCCAGCAGTGAACAGGGGAAATCGGACTATGGCTACACCTTC. Amino acid sequence: CASSEQGKSDYGYTF.

This clonotype was detected a few times. This may arise from a read error, as a much more abundant clone is one base away. V usage is TRBV6-6 and J usage is TRBJ2-1, with 7 bases matching TRBD2. Germline CDR1 is MNHNY and CDR2 is SVGAGI (reference sequence). The CDR3 consists of 15 residues. CDR3 protein: CASSDGGSSYNERFF. The CDR3 nucleotides read TGTGCCAGCAGCGACGGGGGGAGCTCCTACAATGAGCGGTTCTTC.

This clonotype appeared many times. This chain uses TRBV4-3 with TRBJ2-1; 7 bases are a match to TRBD1. This CDR3 has 15 residues. Germline V gene data show CDR1 as LGHNA and CDR2 as YSLEER. V dropped 1 base and J dropped 7; count of bases not matched to a gene: 7. CDR3 coding DNA: TGCGCCAGCAGCCAAGTGGTCAGGGGGTCGAATGAGCAGTTCTTC. Encoded protein: CASSQVVRGSNEQFF.

J is TRBJ2-7 and V is TRBV12-3 or TRBV12-4; no clear D gene. V lost 2 bases and J lost 2, with 10 bases in between. The CDR3 length is 14 residues. The CDR3 DNA follows: TGTGCCAGCAGTTTACCCAGGAGACCCTACGAGCAGTACTTC. Its protein product is CASSLPRRPYEQYF.

At least ten counts were recorded for this clonotype. The chain combines TRBV5-1 with TRBJ2-1; D is possibly TRBD1 (6 bases). V shed 0 bases and J shed 0 bases, with 16 bases lying between them. The CDR3 has 18 amino acids. Germline V gene lookup returns CDR1 SGHRS and CDR2 YFSETQ. CDR3 in DNA: TGCGCCAGCAGCTTGGGGGGGCAGTTTACCTTCTCCTACAATGAGCAGTTCTTC. Translation gives CASSLGGQFTFSYNEQFF.

Of note for this clonotype: This sequence may be a read error, since a much larger clone differs from it by one base. The genes are TRBV7-2 and TRBJ1-5, with D possibly TRBD1 on 5 matching bases. Trimming stripped 1 base from V and 9 bases from J, with 10 bases between. CDR1 is SGHTA, CDR2 FQGNSA, per germline. This CDR3 spans 13 amino acids. The CDR3 here is CASSLEVRGPQHF. Here the CDR3 DNA reads TGTGCCAGCAGCTTAGAGGTGAGGGGGCCCCAGCATTTT.

DNA of the CDR3: TGCGCCAGCAGCGGACTAGCGGGAGGACTCTCCGATACGCAGTATTTT. It specifies CASSGLAGGLSDTQYF. The V gene is TRBV4-1, the J gene TRBJ2-3, with 14 bases matching TRBD2. V lost 5 bases and J lost 6; bases outside the gene matches: 7. The CDR3 loop spans 16 amino acids. CDR1 and CDR2 from the germline V gene are MGHRA and YSYEKL.

The chain joins TRBV5-1 to TRBJ2-7; perhaps TRBD1 as D (6 bases). Germline values: CDR1 SGHRS, CDR2 YFSETQ. The CDR3 sequence is 14 residues long. V was cut by 4 bases and J by 2 bases, with 13 bases left in between. DNA of the CDR3: TGCGCCAGCAGCCTGATCGGACAGACCTACGAGCAGTACTTC. Amino acid sequence: CASSLIGQTYEQYF.

The chain employs TRBV12-3 or TRBV12-4 and TRBJ2-5; TRBD1 agrees at 8 bases. The last part of the DNA fits TRBJ2-7 better; the J call may be wrong. The CDR3 contains 14 residues. This CDR3 is CASTRTGRAYEQYF. The CDR3 nucleotides are TGTGCCAGCACAAGGACAGGGAGAGCATACGAGCAGTACTTC.

This clonotype appeared a single time. V and J are TRBV7-8 and TRBJ2-2, with D possibly TRBD1 on 5 matching bases. Germline CDR1 SGHVS, CDR2 FQNEAQ. This CDR3 region has 15 residues. V lost 0 bases, J lost 5 bases, and 10 bases lay in between. The CDR3 sequence: CASSLAQGHTGELFF. CDR3 bases: TGTGCCAGCAGCTTAGCTCAGGGCCATACCGGGGAGCTGTTTTTT.

In the case of this clonotype: One junction end disagrees with the germline gene, perhaps due to a read error. The rearrangement joins TRBV5-1 to TRBJ2-2, with D perhaps TRBD1 or TRBD2 (5 bases each). The CDR3 loop spans 13 amino acids. The germline V gene encodes CDR1 SGHRS and CDR2 YFSETQ. CDR3 in DNA: TGCGCCAGCAGCTCAGGGAACACCGGGGAGCGGTTTTTT. Translating it yields CASSSGNTGERFF.

Details on this clonotype: A much larger clone differs by one base, so this may be a read error. V usage is TRBV11-2 and J usage is TRBJ2-4; either TRBD1 or TRBD2 may fit D (5 bases each). From germline, CDR1 is SGHAT and CDR2 FQNNGV. The CDR3 length is 16 residues. Written as DNA, the CDR3 is TGTACCAGCAGCTTCGGGACGAGAGGGACCAAAAACATTCAGTACTTC. Its translation: CTSSFGTRGTKNIQYF.

This clonotype has a handful of counts. The J gene is TRBJ2-7, the V gene TRBV5-6, with a possible D match to TRBD1 (5 bases). V lost 3 bases to trimming and J lost 7 bases, with 17 bases between them. Germline CDR1 and CDR2: SGHDT and YYEEEE. The CDR3 runs 14 residues. CDR3 protein: CASSSKKRGAEQYF. Written as DNA, the CDR3 is TGTGCCAGCAGCTCGAAGAAAAGGGGCGCGGAGCAGTACTTC.

V is TRBV12-3 or TRBV12-4 and J is TRBJ2-1, with TRBD2 identical over 8 bases. This CDR3 comprises 15 residues. J gave up 3 bases and V 9 bases, and 10 bases lay outside the gene matches. The CDR3 region has the DNA TGTGCCAGTAGAGTTGGCCGGGAGGGCTACAATGAGCAGTTCTTC. Residues: CASRVGREGYNEQFF.

This clonotype has only a few counts. A much larger clone lies one base from this, so it may be a read error. The rearrangement links TRBV4-3 to TRBJ2-7; the D gene is possibly TRBD1 (6 bases). Trimming left V 1 base short and J 6 bases short, with 16 bases between. CDR3 length: 15 residues. Germline V gene lookup returns CDR1 LGHNA and CDR2 YSLEER. Here the CDR3 DNA reads TGCGCCAGCAGCCAAGCTACGGACAGACCCTGCGAGCAGTACTTC. Amino acids: CASSQATDRPCEQYF.

The CDR3 is CASRSRDGNTEAFF. Here the CDR3 DNA reads TGTGCCAGCAGGTCCCGGGATGGGAACACTGAAGCTTTCTTT. V and J are TRBV6-5 and TRBJ1-1, with D hard to call. CDR1 is MNHEY, CDR2 SVGAGI, per germline. This CDR3 region has 14 residues. Trimming stripped 6 bases from V and 1 base from J, with 12 bases between.

V gene TRBV2 combines with J gene TRBJ2-5, with 10 bases fitting TRBD1. Germline V lookup: CDR1 SNHLY, CDR2 FYNNEI. There are 15 residues in the CDR3. The V segment lost 7 bases and the J segment 4 bases; nucleotides outside the gene matches: 9. The CDR3 loop reads CASTRQGAGRETQYF. The CDR3 DNA reads TGTGCCAGCACCCGACAGGGGGCCGGCAGAGAGACCCAGTACTTC.

The V call is TRBV5-1, the J call TRBJ2-3, with D tentatively TRBD1 (6 bases). Germline CDR1 SGHRS, CDR2 YFSETQ. V was clipped by 4 bases and J by 4 bases, with 13 bases between them. The length of the CDR3 is 14 residues. In DNA, the CDR3 is TGCGCCAGCAGCGATCCGGGGACATCAGATACGCAGTATTTT. Protein product: CASSDPGTSDTQYF.